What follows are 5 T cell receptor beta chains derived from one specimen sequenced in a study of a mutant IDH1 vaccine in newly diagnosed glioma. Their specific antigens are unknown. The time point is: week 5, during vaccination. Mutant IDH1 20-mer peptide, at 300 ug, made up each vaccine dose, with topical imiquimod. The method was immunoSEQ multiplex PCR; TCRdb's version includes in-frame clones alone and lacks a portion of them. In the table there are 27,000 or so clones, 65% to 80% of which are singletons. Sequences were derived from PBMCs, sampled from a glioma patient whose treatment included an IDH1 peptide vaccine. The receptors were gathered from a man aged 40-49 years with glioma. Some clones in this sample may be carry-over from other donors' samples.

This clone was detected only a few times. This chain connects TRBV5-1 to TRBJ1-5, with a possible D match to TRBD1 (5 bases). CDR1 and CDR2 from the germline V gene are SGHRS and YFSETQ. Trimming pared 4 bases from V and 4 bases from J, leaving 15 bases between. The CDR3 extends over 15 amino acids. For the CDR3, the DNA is TGCGCCAGCAGCCCGGGACGTAGTTCGAATCAGCCCCAGCATTTT. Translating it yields CASSPGRSSNQPQHF.

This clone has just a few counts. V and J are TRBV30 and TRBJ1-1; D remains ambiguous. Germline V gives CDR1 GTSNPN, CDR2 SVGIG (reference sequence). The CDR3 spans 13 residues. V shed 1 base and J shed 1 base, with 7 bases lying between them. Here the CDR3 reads CAWSGQTNTEAFF. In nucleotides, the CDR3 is TGTGCCTGGAGTGGTCAGACGAACACTGAAGCTTTCTTT.

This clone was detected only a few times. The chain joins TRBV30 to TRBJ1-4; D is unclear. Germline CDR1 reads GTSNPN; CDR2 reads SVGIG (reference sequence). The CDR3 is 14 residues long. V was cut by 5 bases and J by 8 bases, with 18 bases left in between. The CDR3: CAWAVGILGEKLFF. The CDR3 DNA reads TGTGCCTGGGCCGTTGGGATATTAGGAGAAAAACTGTTTTTT. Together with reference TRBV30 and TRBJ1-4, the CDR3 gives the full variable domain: SQTIHQWPATLVQPVGSPLSLECTVEGTSNPNLYWYRQAAGRGLQLLFYSVGIGQISSEVPQNLSASRPQDRQFILSSKKLLLSDSGFYLCAWAVGILGEKLFFGSGTQLSVL.

The CDR3: CASSQDKNTGELFF. The CDR3 nucleotides read TGTGCCAGCAGTCAGGACAAGAACACCGGGGAGCTGTTTTTT. This chain links TRBV5-4 with TRBJ2-2, with D perhaps matching TRBD1 (5 bases). V was pared by 5 bases and J by 1 base, with 9 bases between. CDR3 length: 14 residues. Looked up from germline, CDR1 is SGHNT and CDR2 is YYREEE (reference sequence).

The CDR3 here is CASSRKATSGQETQYF. CDR3 in DNA: TGTGCCAGTAGTAGAAAGGCGACTAGCGGCCAAGAGACCCAGTACTTC. This sequence joins TRBV19 and TRBJ2-5, with 9 bases matching TRBD2. CDR3 length equals 16 residues. Germline assignment: CDR1 LNHDA and CDR2 SQIVND (reference sequence). Losses at the gene ends were 4 bases for V and 1 base for J; bases not matched to a gene: 7.